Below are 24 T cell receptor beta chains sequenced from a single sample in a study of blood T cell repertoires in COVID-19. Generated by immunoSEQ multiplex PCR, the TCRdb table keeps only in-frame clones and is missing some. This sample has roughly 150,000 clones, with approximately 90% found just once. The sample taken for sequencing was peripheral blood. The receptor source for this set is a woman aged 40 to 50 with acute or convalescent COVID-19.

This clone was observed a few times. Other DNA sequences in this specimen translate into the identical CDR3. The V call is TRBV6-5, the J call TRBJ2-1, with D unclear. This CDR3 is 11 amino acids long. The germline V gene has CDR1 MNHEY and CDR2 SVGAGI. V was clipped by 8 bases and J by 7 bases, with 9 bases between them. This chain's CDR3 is CASREDNEQFF. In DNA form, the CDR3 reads TGTGCCAGCCGAGAGGATAATGAGCAGTTCTTC.

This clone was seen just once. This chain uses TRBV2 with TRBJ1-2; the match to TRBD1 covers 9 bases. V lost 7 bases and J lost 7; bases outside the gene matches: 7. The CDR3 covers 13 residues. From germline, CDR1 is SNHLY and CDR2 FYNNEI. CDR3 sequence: CASNLQGAAGYTF. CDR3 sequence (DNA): TGTGCCAGCAACCTACAGGGGGCCGCTGGCTACACCTTC. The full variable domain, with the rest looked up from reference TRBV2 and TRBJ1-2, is EPEVTQTPSHQVTQMGQEVILRCVPISNHLYFYWYRQILGQKVEFLVSFYNNEISEKSEIFDDQFSVERPDGSNFTLKIRSTKLEDSAMYFCASNLQGAAGYTFGSGTRLTVV.

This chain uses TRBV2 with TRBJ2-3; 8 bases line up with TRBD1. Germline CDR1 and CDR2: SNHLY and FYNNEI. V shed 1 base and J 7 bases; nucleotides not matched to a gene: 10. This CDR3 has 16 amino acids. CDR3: CASSEVEQGGHHTQYF. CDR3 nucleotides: TGTGCCAGCAGTGAAGTAGAACAGGGGGGTCATCATACGCAGTATTTT.

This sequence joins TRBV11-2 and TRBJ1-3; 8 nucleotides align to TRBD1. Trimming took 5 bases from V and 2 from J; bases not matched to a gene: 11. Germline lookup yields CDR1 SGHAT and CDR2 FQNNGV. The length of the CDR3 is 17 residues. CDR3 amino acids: CASSPRTGPGAGNTIYF. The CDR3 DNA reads TGTGCCAGCAGCCCGCGGACAGGGCCCGGGGCTGGAAACACCATATATTTT.

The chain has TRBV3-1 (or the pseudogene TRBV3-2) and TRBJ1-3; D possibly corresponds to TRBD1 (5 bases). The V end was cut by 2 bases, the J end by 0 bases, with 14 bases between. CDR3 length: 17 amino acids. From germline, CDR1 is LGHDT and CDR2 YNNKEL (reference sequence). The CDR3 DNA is TGTGCCAGCAGCCAACGCGGGACTCGAAACTCTGGAAACACCATATATTTT. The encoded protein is CASSQRGTRNSGNTIYF.

The chain's CDR3 is CASSRAAIFSGNTIYF. The CDR3 nucleotides read TGTGCCAGCAGTCGCGCGGCGATTTTCTCTGGAAACACCATATATTTT. The genes are TRBV28 and TRBJ1-3; no firm D call. The V end lost 5 bases, the J end lost 0 bases, and 14 bases lay between the germline ends. CDR1 is MDHEN, CDR2 SYDVKM, per germline. The CDR3 contains 16 residues.

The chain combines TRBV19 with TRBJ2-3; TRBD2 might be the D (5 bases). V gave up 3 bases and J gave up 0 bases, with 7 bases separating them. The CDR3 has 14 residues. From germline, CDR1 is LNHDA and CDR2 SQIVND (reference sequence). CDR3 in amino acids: CASSISGSTDTQYF. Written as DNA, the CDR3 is TGTGCCAGTAGTATCTCGGGGAGCACAGATACGCAGTATTTT.

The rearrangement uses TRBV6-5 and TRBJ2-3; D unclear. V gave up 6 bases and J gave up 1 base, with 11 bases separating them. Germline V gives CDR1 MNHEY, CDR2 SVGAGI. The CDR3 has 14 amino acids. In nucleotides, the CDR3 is TGTGCCAGCAGACCTAGTAGTGGCACAGATACGCAGTATTTT. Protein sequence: CASRPSSGTDTQYF.

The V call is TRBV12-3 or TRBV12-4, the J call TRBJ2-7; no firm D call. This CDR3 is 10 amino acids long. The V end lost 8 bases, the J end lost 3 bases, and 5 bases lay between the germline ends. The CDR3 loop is CASGGYEQYF. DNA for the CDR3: TGTGCCAGCGGCGGCTACGAGCAGTACTTC.

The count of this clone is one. In nucleotides, the CDR3 is TGTGCCAGCAGACTAGACTTGGTCACCGGGGAGCTGTTTTTT. This gives the protein CASRLDLVTGELFF. The chain carries TRBV6-5 and TRBJ2-2; possible D gene TRBD2, 5 bases. Per germline, CDR1 MNHEY and CDR2 SVGAGI. The length of the CDR3 is 14 residues. Trimming took off 6 bases at V and 4 bases at J, with 12 bases between the two ends.

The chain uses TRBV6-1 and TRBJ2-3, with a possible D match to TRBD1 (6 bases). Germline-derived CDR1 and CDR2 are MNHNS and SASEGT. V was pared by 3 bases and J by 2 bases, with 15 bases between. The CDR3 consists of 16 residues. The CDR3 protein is CASSDGRGPLTDTQYF. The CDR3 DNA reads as TGTGCCAGCAGTGATGGCAGGGGCCCACTCACAGATACGCAGTATTTT.

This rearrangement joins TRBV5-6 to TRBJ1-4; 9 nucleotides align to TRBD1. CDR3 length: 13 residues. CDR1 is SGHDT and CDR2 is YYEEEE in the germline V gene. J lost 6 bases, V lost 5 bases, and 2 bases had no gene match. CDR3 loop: CASRQGAYEKLFF. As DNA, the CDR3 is TGTGCCAGCAGACAGGGGGCTTATGAAAAACTGTTTTTT.

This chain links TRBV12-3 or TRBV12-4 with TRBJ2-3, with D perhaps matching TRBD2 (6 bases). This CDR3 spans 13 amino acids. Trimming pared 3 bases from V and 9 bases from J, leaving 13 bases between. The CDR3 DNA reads TGTGCCAGCAGTTTCGGGGCGGGATTCACGCAGTATTTT. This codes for CASSFGAGFTQYF.

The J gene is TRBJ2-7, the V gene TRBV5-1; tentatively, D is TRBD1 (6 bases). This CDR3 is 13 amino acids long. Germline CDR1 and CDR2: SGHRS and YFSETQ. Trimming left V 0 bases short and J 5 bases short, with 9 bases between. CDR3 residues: CASSLDRVHEQYF. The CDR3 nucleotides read TGCGCCAGCAGCTTGGACAGGGTCCACGAGCAGTACTTC.

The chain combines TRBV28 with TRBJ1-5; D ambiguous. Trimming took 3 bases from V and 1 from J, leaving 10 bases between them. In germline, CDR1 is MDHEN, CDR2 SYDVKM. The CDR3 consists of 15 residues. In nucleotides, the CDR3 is TGTGCCAGCAGTTTCCCCCGGCGGAGCAATCAGCCCCAGCATTTT. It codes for CASSFPRRSNQPQHF.

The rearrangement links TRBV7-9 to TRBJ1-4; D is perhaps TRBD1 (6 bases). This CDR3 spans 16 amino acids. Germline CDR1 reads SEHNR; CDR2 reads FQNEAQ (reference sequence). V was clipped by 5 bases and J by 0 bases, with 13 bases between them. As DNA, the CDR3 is TGTGCCAGCAGCACGGGACAAATTGCAACTAATGAAAAACTGTTTTTT. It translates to CASSTGQIATNEKLFF.

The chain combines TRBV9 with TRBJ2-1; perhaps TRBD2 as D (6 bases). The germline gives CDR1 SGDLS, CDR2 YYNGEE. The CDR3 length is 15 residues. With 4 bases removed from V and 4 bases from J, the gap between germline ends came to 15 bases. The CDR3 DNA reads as TGTGCCAGCAGCCCCGGGGACTCGGGGTACAATGAGCAGTTCTTC. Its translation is CASSPGDSGYNEQFF. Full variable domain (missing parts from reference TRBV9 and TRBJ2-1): DSGVTQTPKHLITATGQRVTLRCSPRSGDLSVYWYQQSLDQGLQFLIQYYNGEERAKGNILERFSAQQFPDLHSELNLSSLELGDSALYFCASSPGDSGYNEQFFGPGTRLTVL.

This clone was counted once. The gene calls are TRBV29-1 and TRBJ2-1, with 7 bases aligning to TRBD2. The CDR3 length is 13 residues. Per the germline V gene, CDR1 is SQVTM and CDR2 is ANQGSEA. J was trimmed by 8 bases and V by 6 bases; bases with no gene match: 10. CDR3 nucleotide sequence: TGCAGCGTCGCGGACTGGGGAGGGGATGAGCAGTTCTTC. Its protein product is CSVADWGGDEQFF.

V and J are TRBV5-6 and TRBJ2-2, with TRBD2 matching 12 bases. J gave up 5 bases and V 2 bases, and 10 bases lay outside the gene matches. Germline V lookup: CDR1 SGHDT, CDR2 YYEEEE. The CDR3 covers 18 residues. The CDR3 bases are TGTGCCAGCAGCTTCGCTCTAGCGGGGGGGCCAGGTACCGGGGAGCTGTTTTTT. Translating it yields CASSFALAGGPGTGELFF.

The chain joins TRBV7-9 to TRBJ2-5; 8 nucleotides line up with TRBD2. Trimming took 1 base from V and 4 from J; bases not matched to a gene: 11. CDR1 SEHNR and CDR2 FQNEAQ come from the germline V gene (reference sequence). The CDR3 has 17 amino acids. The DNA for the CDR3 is TGTGCCAGCAGCTTAGTCGGGAGGGCCATTTGGCGAGAGACCCAGTACTTC. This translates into CASSLVGRAIWRETQYF.

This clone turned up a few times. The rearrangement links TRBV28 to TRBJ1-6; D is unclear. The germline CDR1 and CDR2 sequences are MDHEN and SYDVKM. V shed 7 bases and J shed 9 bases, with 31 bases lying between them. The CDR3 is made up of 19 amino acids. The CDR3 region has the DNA TGTGCCAGCATTTCTCCGGAGGGAGTTGCTGCCATAGGACGTTCACCCCTCCACTTT. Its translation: CASISPEGVAAIGRSPLHF.

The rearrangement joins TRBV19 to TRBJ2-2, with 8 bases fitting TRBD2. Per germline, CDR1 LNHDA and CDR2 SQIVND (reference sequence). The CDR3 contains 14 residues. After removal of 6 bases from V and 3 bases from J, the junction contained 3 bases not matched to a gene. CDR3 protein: CASRAGGHTGELFF. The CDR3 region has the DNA TGTGCCAGTAGGGCGGGGGGTCACACCGGGGAGCTGTTTTTT. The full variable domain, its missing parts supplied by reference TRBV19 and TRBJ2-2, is DGGITQSPKYLFRKEGQNVTLSCEQNLNHDAMYWYRQDPGQGLRLIYYSQIVNDFQKGDIAEGYSVSREKKESFPLTVTSAQKNPTAFYLCASRAGGHTGELFFGEGSRLTVL.

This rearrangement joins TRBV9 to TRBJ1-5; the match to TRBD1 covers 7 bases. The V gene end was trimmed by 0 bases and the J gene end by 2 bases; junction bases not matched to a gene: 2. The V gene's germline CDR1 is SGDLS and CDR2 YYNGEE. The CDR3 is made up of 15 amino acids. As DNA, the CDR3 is TGTGCCAGCAGCGTAGACCAGGGGGGCAATCAGCCCCAGCATTTT. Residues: CASSVDQGGNQPQHF.

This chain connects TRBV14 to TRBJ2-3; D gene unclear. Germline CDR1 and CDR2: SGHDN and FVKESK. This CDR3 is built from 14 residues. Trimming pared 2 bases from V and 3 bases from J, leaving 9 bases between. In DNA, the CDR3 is TGTGCCAGCAGCCAATCGCTAGGAACAGATACGCAGTATTTT. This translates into CASSQSLGTDTQYF.